These 18 T cell receptor beta chains came from one sample sequenced in a study of T cell clones after liver transplantation. Generated by immunoSEQ multiplex PCR, the TCRdb table keeps only in-frame clones and is missing some. The repertoire consists of more than 95,000 clones, with roughly 80% occurring once and the leading ten covering over 0.75%. Sequenced here: CD4+ T cells from blood, sampled before liver transplant. These receptors were collected from a human donor who received a liver transplant.

The J gene is TRBJ2-7, the V gene TRBV5-1; a possible D gene is TRBD1 (6 bases). CDR1 SGHRS and CDR2 YFSETQ come from the germline V gene. CDR3 length equals 16 residues. The V gene lost 0 bases and the J gene lost 9 bases, with 22 bases spanning the gap. Here the CDR3 reads CASSLDGQGKTSVQYF. The DNA of the CDR3 is TGCGCCAGCAGCTTGGACGGGCAGGGGAAAACGAGTGTGCAGTACTTC.

This sequence joins TRBV4-3 and TRBJ1-1, with D perhaps TRBD1 (6 bases). V was trimmed by 0 bases and J by 10 bases, leaving 18 bases between them. Germline loops: CDR1 LGHNA, CDR2 YSLEER. The length of the CDR3 is 15 residues. The CDR3 loop reads CASSQDLSGAWGAFF. The CDR3 DNA reads TGCGCCAGCAGCCAAGATCTTTCGGGGGCGTGGGGAGCTTTCTTT.

There are a few counts of this clone. The genes are TRBV6-5 and TRBJ1-6; D is ambiguous. Per germline, CDR1 MNHEY and CDR2 SVGAGI. V lost 4 bases, J lost 8 bases, and 12 bases lay in between. The CDR3 covers 14 residues. The CDR3 loop is CASSWDWRDSPLHF. The CDR3 coding sequence is TGTGCCAGCAGTTGGGATTGGAGGGATTCACCCCTCCACTTT.

V usage is TRBV7-2 and J usage is TRBJ1-5; 9 bases map to TRBD1. Losses at the gene ends were 6 bases for V and 0 bases for J; bases not matched to a gene: 15. The CDR3 spans 19 residues. Looked up from germline, CDR1 is SGHTA and CDR2 is FQGNSA. The CDR3 sequence is CASSHSGTGRRFSNQPQHF. The DNA of the CDR3 is TGTGCCAGCAGTCACAGTGGGACAGGGAGGCGCTTTAGCAATCAGCCCCAGCATTTT.

The chain joins TRBV28 to TRBJ1-1, with D perhaps TRBD1 (5 bases). Between the trimmed V and J ends, which lost 2 bases and 11 bases, there was a span of 15 bases. Per the germline V gene, CDR1 is MDHEN and CDR2 is SYDVKM. This CDR3 is 13 amino acids long. The CDR3 sequence: CASSLTEGRVAFF. DNA for the CDR3: TGTGCCAGCAGTTTAACGGAGGGCAGGGTTGCTTTCTTT.

The rearrangement uses TRBV5-4 and TRBJ2-7; D ambiguous. The CDR3 extends over 13 amino acids. V lost 0 bases, J lost 9 bases, and 13 bases lay in between. The germline V gene encodes CDR1 SGHNT and CDR2 YYREEE (reference sequence). CDR3 protein: CASSLGAQKMQYF. In DNA, the CDR3 is TGTGCCAGCAGCTTGGGAGCCCAAAAGATGCAGTACTTC.

CDR3 loop: CASSLMLVGGSKNIQYF. In DNA, the CDR3 is TGTGCCAGCAGTCTGATGTTAGTGGGTGGTTCCAAAAACATTCAGTACTTC. The rearrangement uses TRBV5-4 and TRBJ2-4; D call uncertain. V dropped 5 bases and J dropped 2 bases, with 20 bases sitting between them. The CDR3 extends over 17 amino acids. Germline lookup yields CDR1 SGHNT and CDR2 YYREEE (reference sequence).

The chain employs TRBV5-1 and TRBJ2-3; D not resolved. The germline CDR1 and CDR2 sequences are SGHRS and YFSETQ. CDR3 length equals 12 residues. V was pared by 5 bases and J by 6 bases, with 10 bases between. CDR3 sequence (DNA): TGCGCCAGCAGAGAGGCTCGGGATACGCAGTATTTT. It specifies CASREARDTQYF.

CDR3 DNA sequence: TGTGCCAGCAACGTGGGCCGGGACCGCTACGAGCAGTACTTC. Its translation is CASNVGRDRYEQYF. The rearrangement joins TRBV2 to TRBJ2-7; D may correspond to TRBD1 or TRBD2 (5 bases each). The V gene's germline CDR1 is SNHLY and CDR2 FYNNEI. Trimming took off 7 bases at V and 3 bases at J, with 16 bases between the two ends. This CDR3 has 14 amino acids. The variable domain in full, completed from reference TRBV2 and TRBJ2-7, reads EPEVTQTPSHQVTQMGQEVILRCVPISNHLYFYWYRQILGQKVEFLVSFYNNEISEKSEIFDDQFSVERPDGSNFTLKIRSTKLEDSAMYFCASNVGRDRYEQYFGPGTRLTVT.

CDR3 DNA sequence: TGTGCCAGCAGTGTCTACAGGGCCGCAGATACGCAGTATTTT. Residues: CASSVYRAADTQYF. The chain is built from TRBV6-1 and TRBJ2-3, with D perhaps matching TRBD1 (6 bases). Germline lookup yields CDR1 MNHNS and CDR2 SASEGT. V shed 4 bases and J shed 4 bases, with 12 bases lying between them. This CDR3 is built from 14 residues.

This chain links TRBV5-1 with TRBJ1-1; the match to TRBD1 covers 8 bases. V was clipped by 0 bases and J by 0 bases; unmatched bases: 1. CDR1 SGHRS and CDR2 YFSETQ come from the germline V gene. This CDR3 region has 15 residues. The CDR3, as DNA: TGCGCCAGCAGCTTGGGACAGGGGTTGAACACTGAAGCTTTCTTT. Residues: CASSLGQGLNTEAFF.

The chain uses TRBV28 and TRBJ2-7; D gene unclear. Per germline, CDR1 MDHEN and CDR2 SYDVKM. The length of the CDR3 is 12 residues. Trimming removed 10 bases at V and 5 bases at J, with 15 bases between. The CDR3 loop reads CATGSGHDEQYF. CDR3 coding DNA: TGTGCCACCGGGTCTGGGCACGACGAGCAGTACTTC.

This clone was recorded only once. The chain combines TRBV28 with TRBJ1-5; TRBD1 might be the D (5 bases). With 7 bases removed from V and 2 bases from J, the gap between germline ends came to 18 bases. The CDR3 runs 16 residues. Germline V gene data show CDR1 as MDHEN and CDR2 as SYDVKM. Here the CDR3 reads CASKSIGGVGNQPQHF. The CDR3 DNA follows: TGTGCCAGCAAATCGATCGGGGGGGTCGGCAATCAGCCCCAGCATTTT.

The CDR3 reads CASSTQPGQGYGYTF. The CDR3, as DNA: TGCGCCAGCAGCACTCAACCGGGACAGGGCTATGGCTACACCTTC. This chain links TRBV4-3 with TRBJ1-2; 9 nucleotides align to TRBD1. CDR1 is LGHNA, CDR2 YSLEER, per germline. After removal of 5 bases from V and 4 bases from J, the junction contained 8 bases not matched to a gene. This CDR3 spans 15 amino acids.

J is TRBJ2-3 and V is TRBV18; a possible D gene is TRBD1 (6 bases). The CDR3 loop spans 16 amino acids. The V and J ends lost 2 bases and 4 bases respectively, with 16 bases between them. CDR1 is KGHSH and CDR2 is LQKENI in the germline V gene. The CDR3 DNA reads TGTGCCAGCTCACCATTAGTCTCAGACAGGTCAGATACGCAGTATTTT. Protein: CASSPLVSDRSDTQYF.

CDR3 sequence: CASSLSPNSGANVLTF. CDR3 sequence (DNA): TGTGCCAGCAGCTTAAGTCCCAACTCTGGGGCCAACGTCCTGACTTTC. The rearrangement joins TRBV11-2 to TRBJ2-6; D is unresolved. Germline CDR1 SGHAT, CDR2 FQNNGV. The CDR3 is 16 residues long. V was pared by 2 bases and J by 0 bases, with 8 bases between.

J is TRBJ2-1 and V is TRBV5-1, with TRBD2 matching 9 bases. CDR3 length: 15 amino acids. Germline V gene lookup returns CDR1 SGHRS and CDR2 YFSETQ. V gave up 4 bases and J gave up 6 bases; unmatched junction bases: 8. The CDR3 is CASSRTTSGTNEQFF. The CDR3 coding sequence is TGCGCCAGCAGCCGAACGACTAGCGGAACCAATGAGCAGTTCTTC.

V usage is TRBV7-8 and J usage is TRBJ1-3, with a tentative D call TRBD1 (5 bases). Trimming shortened V by 5 bases and J by 0 bases, and 8 bases separated the two germline ends. Per the germline V gene, CDR1 is SGHVS and CDR2 is FQNEAQ. The CDR3 runs 14 residues. The chain's CDR3 is CASSLGVSGNTIYF. DNA of the CDR3: TGTGCCAGCAGCCTAGGGGTCTCTGGAAACACCATATATTTT.